This T cell receptor beta chain is from a study of blood T cell repertoires in COVID-19. The data were produced by immunoSEQ multiplex PCR, yet TCRdb's version contains in-frame clones alone and is incomplete. The data contain around 200,000 clones, more than 75% of them seen just once; the ten biggest clones take up about 6%. The V and J ends lost 5 bases and 6 bases, in that order; junction bases with no gene match: 1. This CDR3 is built from 13 residues. CDR1 and CDR2 from the germline V gene are MNHEY and SMNVEV (reference sequence). J is TRBJ1-5 and V is TRBV27, with 10 bases lining up with TRBD1. The clonotype was recovered from a man at least 80 years old with acute or convalescent COVID-19. The specimen sequenced was peripheral blood. DNA of the CDR3: TGTGCCAGCAGTGGGACAGGGGCTCAGCCCCAGCATTTT. Translating it yields CASSGTGAQPQHF.